The T cell receptor beta chain described here comes from a study of cytomegalovirus exposure and HLA in healthy donors. The study's findings and limits: Trimming of TCR beta V- and J-genes showed a link, identified in a later analysis, to a missense DCLRE1C variant. In vitro work confirmed that a few CMV-associated chains recognize CMV antigens. Later, an analysis showed that TCR beta chains associated with HLA were more clonally expanded than others that were equally common.

Researchers ran the PCR with 60 Vbeta and 13 Jbeta primers. Generated by immunoSEQ multiplex PCR, the TCRdb table keeps only in-frame clones and is missing some. The repertoire holds some 120,000 clones, with 74% as singletons. The V gene's germline CDR1 is MRHNA and CDR2 SNTAGT. The CDR3 consists of 17 residues. Trimming removed 6 bases at V and 5 bases at J, with 23 bases between. Remarks on this clone: Its target is unknown.

V gene TRBV6-4 combines with J gene TRBJ2-1; possibly TRBD2 for D (6 bases). This clonotype originated in a human donor in good health. Sequencing was performed on PBMCs. The CDR3 here is CASSAEMPGLGHNEQFF. The CDR3 DNA reads TGTGCCAGCAGCGCTGAAATGCCGGGACTCGGGCACAATGAGCAGTTCTTC.